This T cell receptor beta chain was recovered during a study of blood T cells in healthy people across ages. A second PCR of about 7 to 12 cycles used a sample-barcoded 5' primer and a J-beta primer mix. Template switching added a 12-random-nucleotide identifier to every cDNA molecule. TCRdb re-called the 5' RACE reads with MiXCR, one entry per CDR3 protein. This sample has more than 650,000 distinct CDR3 sequences, with about 48% found just once. Those donating, healthy Caucasian individuals from Russia, were aged about 6 to 90. Approximately 9.4 milliliters was the volume of peripheral blood drawn from each donor. CDR1 and CDR2 (germline): LGHDT, YNNKEL (reference sequence). Between the trimmed V and J ends, which lost 1 base and 6 bases, there was a span of 7 bases. The CDR3 has 13 residues.

The sequenced material came from blood. This chain joins TRBV3-1 and TRBJ2-1, with no clear D. This sequence originates from a man aged 80 or over in good health. The CDR3 sequence: CASSQVPVNEQFF. The DNA for the CDR3 is TGTGCCAGCAGCCAAGTCCCAGTCAATGAGCAGTTCTTC.